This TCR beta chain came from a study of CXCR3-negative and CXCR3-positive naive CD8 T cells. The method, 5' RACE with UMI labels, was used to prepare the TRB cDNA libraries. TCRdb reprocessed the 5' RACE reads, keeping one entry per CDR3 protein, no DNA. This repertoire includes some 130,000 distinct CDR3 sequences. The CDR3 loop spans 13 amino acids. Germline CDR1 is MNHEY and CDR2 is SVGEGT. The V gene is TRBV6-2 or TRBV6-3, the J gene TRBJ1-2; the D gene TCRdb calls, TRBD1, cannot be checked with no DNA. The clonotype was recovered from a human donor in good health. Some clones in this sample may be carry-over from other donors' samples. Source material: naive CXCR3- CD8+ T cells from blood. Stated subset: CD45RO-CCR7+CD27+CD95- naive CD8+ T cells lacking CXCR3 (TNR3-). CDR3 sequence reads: CASSYPGNYGYTF.